This T cell receptor beta chain was identified in a study of tumor-infiltrating lymphocytes in primary liver carcinoma. About the research overall: Tumor lesions were T1-T3 N0M0 and spanned roughly 4.2 to 11 cm. There were roughly 3.65 to 8 million productive TCRbeta reads per sample, a yield similar across tissue types. Findings and caveats of the study: Against blood, tumors held a significantly higher top-250-clone fraction (p = 0.039).

Priming with a constant-region primer yielded TCR beta cDNA from 400 to 550 ng total RNA. Each TCR beta library was derived from three nested multiplex PCR rounds that employed slightly modified ARM-PCR. A C-beta reverse primer was combined with TRBV1-TRBV30 forward primers in the first two PCR rounds, and each round had about 10 cycles. TCRdb re-called the multiplex PCR reads through MiXCR, storing one row per CDR3 protein. The sample records a few hundred thousand distinct CDR3 sequences, 50% to 75% being singletons. Germline assignment: CDR1 SQVTM and CDR2 ANQGSEA. The CDR3 has 14 amino acids. Germline trimming cut 4 bases from V and 9 bases from J; bases unmatched to any gene: 9. This clonotype has at least ten counts. Its antigen is unknown. Out of unsorted whole blood came the blood RNA, and germline DNA was extracted as well.

What was sequenced was peripheral blood. This chain joins TRBV29-1 and TRBJ2-3; 11 nucleotides align to TRBD2. This clonotype was obtained from a woman younger than 45 with primary liver carcinoma and hepatitis B virus infection. The CDR3 region is CSVATSGRFGTQYF. CDR3 DNA: TGCAGCGTTGCTACTAGCGGGAGATTTGGAACGCAGTATTTT.